One sample yielded the 19 T cell receptor beta chains listed below, sequenced in a study of blood T cell repertoires in COVID-19. Generated by immunoSEQ multiplex PCR, the TCRdb table keeps only in-frame clones and is missing some. Altogether under 350,000 clones are present, around nine tenths being singletons, with the ten largest covering 2.6%. The sequenced material came from PBMCs or T cells enriched from blood (not recorded which). These receptors came from a man between 60 and 75 years old who had recovered from COVID-19.

This chain connects TRBV7-2 to TRBJ1-1; no clear D gene. CDR3 length: 13 residues. V dropped 3 bases and J dropped 3 bases, with 8 bases sitting between them. Germline V gives CDR1 SGHTA, CDR2 FQGNSA. CDR3 protein: CASSFDGDTEAFF. DNA of the CDR3: TGTGCCAGCAGCTTTGACGGGGACACTGAAGCTTTCTTT.

The V and J genes are TRBV5-4 and TRBJ2-1, with 11 bases aligning to TRBD2. Trimming at V came to 3 bases and at J to 0 bases, leaving 5 bases not matched to a gene. This CDR3 contains 17 residues. The germline gives CDR1 SGHNT, CDR2 YYREEE (reference sequence). For the CDR3, the DNA is TGTGCCAGCAGCTCCAGTAGCGGGGGGGCCTCCTACAATGAGCAGTTCTTC. Translation: CASSSSSGGASYNEQFF.

The chain employs TRBV11-2 and TRBJ2-7; perhaps TRBD1 as D (5 bases). Germline CDR1 and CDR2: SGHAT and FQNNGV. The CDR3 is 15 residues long. V was pared by 0 bases and J by 5 bases, with 14 bases between. Written as DNA, the CDR3 is TGTGCCAGCAGCTTAGATCCTAGTAGGGGTCACGAGCAGTACTTC. Protein: CASSLDPSRGHEQYF. Based on the CDR3 plus reference TRBV11-2 and TRBJ2-7, the full variable domain is EAGVAQSPRYKIIEKRQSVAFWCNPISGHATLYWYQQILGQGPKLLIQFQNNGVVDDSQLPKDRFSAERLKGVDSTLKIQPAKLEDSAVYLCASSLDPSRGHEQYFGPGTRLTVT.

This chain uses TRBV2 with TRBJ1-1; the D is unclear. Germline V gives CDR1 SNHLY, CDR2 FYNNEI. Trimming cost V 8 bases and J 4 bases, with 17 bases left between them. This CDR3 spans 14 amino acids. The CDR3 DNA is TGTGCCAGCGACCGGCCGGAGGCCGGCACTGAAGCTTTCTTT. It codes for CASDRPEAGTEAFF.

This chain joins TRBV30 and TRBJ1-6, with D possibly matching TRBD1 (5 bases). The CDR3 contains 13 residues. Germline V gene lookup returns CDR1 GTSNPN and CDR2 SVGIG (reference sequence). Trimming removed 4 bases from V and 7 bases from J, with 11 bases in between. The CDR3 DNA sequence: TGTGCCTGGACCAGGGTTATGAATTCACCCCTCCACTTT. This codes for CAWTRVMNSPLHF.

The chain links TRBV24-1 to TRBJ2-3, with D maybe TRBD1 (6 bases). The V end was cut by 6 bases, the J end by 2 bases, with 11 bases between. The germline V gene encodes CDR1 KGHDR and CDR2 SFDVKD. The CDR3 consists of 14 residues. CDR3 in DNA: TGTGCCACCAGTAGCAGGGGCCCCACAGATACGCAGTATTTT. Its translation is CATSSRGPTDTQYF.

The rearrangement joins TRBV7-8 to TRBJ1-5; 10 nucleotides match TRBD1. CDR1 is SGHVS and CDR2 is FQNEAQ in the germline V gene. CDR3 size: 18 residues. The junction had 10 bases not matched to a gene; V was cut back by 5 bases and J by 0 bases. This chain's CDR3 is CASSGRDRGGYSNQPQHF. The DNA of the CDR3 is TGTGCCAGCAGCGGCCGGGACAGGGGCGGGTATAGCAATCAGCCCCAGCATTTT.

The rearrangement uses TRBV7-8 and TRBJ1-1; possibly TRBD1 for D (6 bases). The CDR3 runs 16 residues. CDR1 and CDR2 from the germline V gene are SGHVS and FQNEAQ. Trimming took 5 bases from V and 1 from J, leaving 17 bases between them. CDR3 DNA: TGTGCCAGCAGCCGCGGACAGAGCATGGGGAACACTGAAGCTTTCTTT. Its protein product is CASSRGQSMGNTEAFF.

This chain joins TRBV6-6 and TRBJ2-7, with D tentatively TRBD1 (5 bases). Germline V lookup: CDR1 MNHNY, CDR2 SVGAGI (reference sequence). CDR3 size: 14 residues. Trimming took 0 bases from V and 2 from J, leaving 8 bases between them. The CDR3 DNA sequence: TGTGCCAGCAGTTACTCACAGGCGCCCTACGAGCAGTACTTC. This gives the protein CASSYSQAPYEQYF.

The chain joins TRBV29-1 to TRBJ1-1; TRBD1 agrees at 7 bases. J was trimmed by 5 bases and V by 7 bases; bases with no gene match: 7. The CDR3 consists of 12 residues. Germline-derived CDR1 and CDR2 are SQVTM and ANQGSEA. The CDR3 reads CSAGQVQTEAFF. CDR3 bases: TGCAGCGCTGGACAGGTTCAGACTGAAGCTTTCTTT.

The V gene is TRBV19, the J gene TRBJ2-1; TRBD2 matches 8 bases. V trimming: 7 bases; J trimming: 0 bases; junction bases outside the gene matches: 8. This CDR3 is 16 amino acids long. Germline V gene data show CDR1 as LNHDA and CDR2 as SQIVND (reference sequence). The CDR3 loop reads CASTSTSGSSYNEQFF. The CDR3 DNA reads TGTGCCAGTACCTCAACTAGCGGCAGCTCCTACAATGAGCAGTTCTTC.

The V gene is TRBV2, the J gene TRBJ2-7, with D perhaps TRBD1 (6 bases). This CDR3 comprises 15 residues. Germline CDR1 reads SNHLY; CDR2 reads FYNNEI. The V end lost 5 bases, the J end lost 3 bases, and 17 bases lay between the germline ends. CDR3 region: CASSRTDSAFYEQYF. CDR3 DNA sequence: TGTGCCAGCAGTCGGACAGACTCAGCGTTCTACGAGCAGTACTTC.

The chain recombines TRBV3-1 (or the pseudogene TRBV3-2) with TRBJ1-2; 7 bases align to TRBD1. V lost 1 base and J lost 5; bases outside the gene matches: 4. This CDR3 comprises 14 residues. The germline gives CDR1 LGHDT, CDR2 YNNKEL (reference sequence). CDR3 DNA: TGTGCCAGCAGCCAAGGAGGGGGCCGGTATGGCTACACCTTC. Its protein product is CASSQGGGRYGYTF.

V usage is TRBV7-9 and J usage is TRBJ2-7, with D perhaps TRBD2 (5 bases). CDR1 SEHNR and CDR2 FQNEAQ come from the germline V gene (reference sequence). V lost 5 bases, J lost 5 bases, and 16 bases lay in between. This CDR3 contains 14 residues. CDR3 coding DNA: TGTGCCAGCAGCCCCTCGGGTAGCGTGAACGAGCAGTACTTC. Residues: CASSPSGSVNEQYF.

The chain has TRBV19 and TRBJ1-1; TRBD1 matches 8 bases. This CDR3 is built from 14 residues. Germline CDR1 reads LNHDA; CDR2 reads SQIVND (reference sequence). J gave up 5 bases and V 3 bases, and 5 bases lay outside the gene matches. The chain's CDR3 is CASSIRGRGTEAFF. CDR3 sequence (DNA): TGTGCCAGTAGTATCAGGGGGCGAGGGACTGAAGCTTTCTTT.

This chain joins TRBV2 and TRBJ2-7; TRBD1 agrees at 10 bases. The CDR3 has 15 amino acids. V was clipped by 4 bases and J by 3 bases; unmatched bases: 6. Looked up from germline, CDR1 is SNHLY and CDR2 is FYNNEI. The CDR3 nucleotides are TGTGCCAGCAGTGGACAGGGGGCCATCAACTACGAGCAGTACTTC. This translates into CASSGQGAINYEQYF. The full variable domain, with the rest looked up from reference TRBV2 and TRBJ2-7, is EPEVTQTPSHQVTQMGQEVILRCVPISNHLYFYWYRQILGQKVEFLVSFYNNEISEKSEIFDDQFSVERPDGSNFTLKIRSTKLEDSAMYFCASSGQGAINYEQYFGPGTRLTVT.

The chain is built from TRBV11-3 and TRBJ2-1, with 11 bases aligning to TRBD2. V lost 3 bases and J lost 4; bases outside the gene matches: 5. Germline CDR1 is SGHNT and CDR2 is YENEEA. The CDR3 has 16 residues. The CDR3: CASSFPGTSGYNEQFF. The CDR3 nucleotides read TGTGCCAGCAGCTTCCCCGGGACTAGCGGATACAATGAGCAGTTCTTC.

J is TRBJ1-2 and V is TRBV19, with 9 bases aligning to TRBD1. The CDR3 runs to 15 residues. Unmatched junction bases numbered 5, after V lost 4 bases and J lost 2 bases. The germline CDR1 and CDR2 sequences are LNHDA and SQIVND (reference sequence). The CDR3 DNA reads as TGTGCCAGTAGTACCTGGACAGGGGACAACTATGGCTACACCTTC. It is translated as CASSTWTGDNYGYTF.

This rearrangement joins TRBV19 to TRBJ1-1, with unresolved D. This CDR3 has 13 amino acids. Per germline, CDR1 LNHDA and CDR2 SQIVND (reference sequence). Trimming took 1 base from V and 5 from J, leaving 8 bases between them. Written as DNA, the CDR3 is TGTGCCAGTAGTATAGTTCCGGAGACTGAAGCTTTCTTT. It translates to CASSIVPETEAFF. The variable domain in full, with the rest retrieved from reference TRBV19 and TRBJ1-1, is DGGITQSPKYLFRKEGQNVTLSCEQNLNHDAMYWYRQDPGQGLRLIYYSQIVNDFQKGDIAEGYSVSREKKESFPLTVTSAQKNPTAFYLCASSIVPETEAFFGQGTRLTVV.